This record covers a single TCR beta chain. Its antigen is unknown. No quality values exist for individual bases; no much larger clone is one base distant. The data belong to a study of T cell changes during pregnancy in multiple sclerosis (dated by TCRdb to about 2019). Background for the entire study: In women with multiple sclerosis, the researchers looked at how the T cell repertoire shifted as pregnancy progressed.

Receptors were amplified or captured by the immunoSEQ multiplex PCR assay. TCRdb took over this immuneACCESS table, retaining in-frame rearrangements with V and J assigned. Such tables are incomplete; in checked studies, under half of the missing clones stem from an unresolved V gene, and the remainder is unexplained. For this sample the table gives about 26,000 clones, of which approximately 92% were detected only once. 16% of the sample is taken by the ten largest. The receptor was isolated from a female donor with multiple sclerosis, enrolled in a pregnancy study. The sample was CD8+ T cells from peripheral blood mononuclear cells, taken in the second trimester of pregnancy.

The DNA sequence follows: TGTGCCAGCAGTTTAGCGGGCGGAATCACGCAGTATTTT. Translation gives CASSLAGGITQYF. Recombination connected TRBV27 to TRBJ2-3, and the D gene may be TRBD2, 5 bases matching. The CDR3 numbers 13 residues from cysteine through phenylalanine. Solely the CDR3 DNA is kept, with 39 bases framed from the first base. From a lookup of the germline V gene (reference sequence), CDR1 and CDR2 are MNHEY and SMNVEV. Cut back by 2 bases and 9 bases, the V and J ends lie 12 bases apart.